These 13 T cell receptor beta chains originate from one sample sequenced in a study of breast tumors, draining lymph nodes, adjacent tissues. One entry per CDR3 protein, called by TCRdb with MiXCR from the multiplex PCR reads. The table has 130,000 or so distinct CDR3 sequences, about 31% seen once; the top ten hold about 2.5%. Breast cancer patients provided tissue from their axillary draining lymph nodes. The specimen sequenced was axillary lymph node tissue. The receptors were gathered from a female donor with breast cancer. Some clones in this sample may be carry-over from other donors' samples.

The genes are TRBV19 and TRBJ1-1, with D tentatively TRBD1 (6 bases). Trimming shortened V by 8 bases and J by 5 bases, and 21 bases separated the two germline ends. The CDR3 spans 15 residues. Germline CDR1 and CDR2: LNHDA and SQIVND (reference sequence). The chain's CDR3 is CASRNSGPRGTEAFF. The CDR3 DNA reads TGTGCCAGTCGGAATTCCGGGCCGAGGGGGACTGAAGCTTTCTTT.

At least ten counts were recorded for this clonotype. The chain carries TRBV2 and TRBJ1-5; 7 nucleotides agree with TRBD1. The germline CDR1 and CDR2 sequences are SNHLY and FYNNEI. V dropped 1 base and J dropped 6; count of bases not matched to a gene: 3. The CDR3 has 14 amino acids. For the CDR3, the DNA is TGTGCCAGCAGTGAAGTAGGGGGCCTTCAGCCCCAGCATTTT. Translating it yields CASSEVGGLQPQHF.

Details on this clonotype: A read error may produce the germline difference seen at one junction end. This sequence joins TRBV12-5 and TRBJ1-4; the D gene is possibly TRBD1 (5 bases). CDR1 and CDR2 (germline): LGHNT, FRNRAP. CDR3 length: 15 amino acids. The CDR3 bases are TGTGCTAGTGGTTTCGTGAACGGGGGTGATGAAAAAATGTTTTTT. Its translation is CASGFVNGGDEKMFF.

In this sample, this clonotype turned up many times. One junction end does not reproduce the germline sequence, and a read error may be involved. This chain joins TRBV5-1 and TRBJ2-5; TRBD1 matches at 7 bases. From germline, CDR1 is SGHRS and CDR2 YFSETQ. There are 14 residues in the CDR3. CDR3 bases: TGCGCCAGCAGCGTGACAGGGAAACAAGACACCCAGTACTTC. Translation: CASSVTGKQDTQYF.

This clonotype was observed many times. The chain combines TRBV6-2 or TRBV6-3 with TRBJ2-5; D may be TRBD1 (5 bases). CDR1 and CDR2 from the germline V gene are MNHEY and SVGEGT. The CDR3 loop spans 13 amino acids. V lost 6 bases to trimming and J lost 2 bases, with 10 bases between them. Here the CDR3 DNA reads TGTGCCAGCAGAGAGACAGCGCAAGAGACCCAGTACTTC. Translated: CASRETAQETQYF.

This clonotype was recorded many times. This chain connects TRBV30 to TRBJ1-2; no clear D gene. Trimming left V 3 bases short and J 2 bases short, with 13 bases between. CDR1 is GTSNPN and CDR2 is SVGIG in the germline V gene (reference sequence). The CDR3 has 14 amino acids. This CDR3 reads CAWSALDGNYGYTF. CDR3 DNA sequence: TGTGCCTGGAGCGCCCTCGACGGGAACTATGGCTACACCTTC.

This chain connects TRBV15 to TRBJ1-6, with TRBD1 matching 11 bases. V lost 3 bases, J lost 7 bases, and 2 bases stayed unmatched. The CDR3 contains 15 residues. In germline, CDR1 is LNHNV, CDR2 YYDKDF (reference sequence). In DNA form, the CDR3 reads TGTGCCACCAGCAGCGGGACAGGGGGAAATTCACCCCTCCACTTT. Its protein product is CATSSGTGGNSPLHF.

The sample holds a few counts of this clonotype. V is TRBV29-1 and J is TRBJ1-1, with a tentative D call TRBD1 (5 bases). Trimming took 7 bases from V and 0 from J, leaving 12 bases between them. CDR1 and CDR2 from the germline V gene are SQVTM and ANQGSEA. This CDR3 comprises 13 residues. CDR3 coding DNA: TGCAGCGCGGATTTGACAGTGAACACTGAAGCTTTCTTT. Amino acid sequence: CSADLTVNTEAFF. The full variable domain, with the rest looked up from reference TRBV29-1 and TRBJ1-1, is SAVISQKPSRDICQRGTSLTIQCQVDSQVTMMFWYRQQPGQSLTLIATANQGSEATYESGFVIDKFPISRPNLTFSTLTVSNMSPEDSSIYLCSADLTVNTEAFFGQGTRLTVV.

In this sample, this clonotype turned up many times. This rearrangement joins TRBV7-3 to TRBJ1-2, with 9 bases aligning to TRBD1. Trimming cost V 4 bases and J 7 bases; bases outside gene matches: 10. CDR3 length: 15 amino acids. Germline V gene lookup returns CDR1 SGHTA and CDR2 FQGTGA. CDR3 sequence (DNA): TGTGCCAGCAGCTCTACCCGGGACAGGGAGGGTGGCTACACCTTC. It is translated as CASSSTRDREGGYTF.

This clonotype came up many times. The chain has TRBV6-1 and TRBJ1-6; maybe TRBD1 (5 bases). CDR3 length: 16 amino acids. The V end was cut by 4 bases, the J end by 7 bases, with 17 bases between. The germline V gene encodes CDR1 MNHNS and CDR2 SASEGT. CDR3 DNA: TGTGCCAGCAGTGTCGGGATCGTAGGACAAAATTCACCCCTCCACTTT. It codes for CASSVGIVGQNSPLHF.

This clonotype was observed at least ten times. CDR3 coding DNA: TGTGCCACCTGGGACAACTATGGCTACACCTTC. Translating gives CATWDNYGYTF. The rearrangement joins TRBV6-6 to TRBJ1-2, with D possibly being TRBD1 (5 bases). The CDR3 extends over 11 amino acids. In germline, CDR1 is MNHNY, CDR2 SVGAGI (reference sequence). The V gene lost 10 bases and the J gene lost 2 bases, with 8 bases spanning the gap.

This clonotype was found many times. The rearrangement uses TRBV20-1 and TRBJ2-5; 7 nucleotides line up with TRBD1. The CDR3 length is 14 residues. Germline-derived CDR1 and CDR2 are DFQATT and SNEGSKA (reference sequence). With V trimmed by 6 bases and J by 1 base, 8 bases remained unmatched. CDR3 in amino acids: CSAGDSISQETQYF. CDR3 bases: TGCAGTGCAGGGGACAGTATAAGCCAAGAGACCCAGTACTTC.

The rearrangement uses TRBV11-3 and TRBJ2-1; 7 positions match TRBD1. The CDR3 spans 13 residues. V shed 4 bases and J 5 bases; nucleotides not matched to a gene: 2. Germline V gene lookup returns CDR1 SGHNT and CDR2 YENEEA. The CDR3 spells CASSSGTDNEQFF. The CDR3 nucleotides are TGTGCCAGCAGCTCCGGGACAGACAATGAGCAGTTCTTC.